Listed here are 28 T cell receptor beta chains from one sample, sequenced in a study of graft-versus-host responses after intestinal transplantation. Sequencing was performed with immunoSEQ multiplex PCR; in TCRdb, only in-frame clones are kept and a portion is missing. This sample has tens of thousands of clones, with about 93% found just once. No cognate antigen is known for these TCRs. Source: unstimulated CD8+ T cells sorted from spleen or lymph node cells, taken before intestinal transplant. The source of these receptors is a human donor who received an intestinal transplant.

The CDR3 spells CASSLDDGSSYEQYF. CDR3 coding DNA: TGTGCCAGCAGCTTAGATGACGGTAGCTCCTACGAGCAGTACTTC. This sequence joins TRBV13 and TRBJ2-7; D unclear. Trimming stripped 1 base from V and 0 bases from J, with 10 bases between. Germline lookup yields CDR1 PRHDT and CDR2 FYEKMQ (reference sequence). This CDR3 spans 15 amino acids.

This chain links TRBV7-6 with TRBJ2-2, with 7 nucleotides matching TRBD2. After removal of 5 bases from V and 1 base from J, the junction contained 1 base not matched to a gene. Germline V gene sequence: CDR1 SGHVS, CDR2 FNYEAQ. This CDR3 is 14 amino acids long. CDR3 nucleotide sequence: TGTGCCAGCAGCCCTAGCGGGAACACCGGGGAGCTGTTTTTT. Amino acids: CASSPSGNTGELFF.

This clone was recorded only once. The V and J genes are TRBV25-1 and TRBJ2-7, with D possibly being TRBD1 or TRBD2 (5 bases each). The CDR3 loop spans 16 amino acids. V was shortened by 2 bases and J by 2 bases, with 16 bases between the two germline ends. Germline V CDR1 and CDR2: MGHDK, SYGVNS. The CDR3 DNA is TGTGCCAGCAGTGAAGGATGGGGACCGCCCACCTACGAGCAGTACTTC. Protein: CASSEGWGPPTYEQYF.

This rearrangement joins TRBV7-9 to TRBJ2-1; D is perhaps TRBD2 (5 bases). Trimming cost V 1 base and J 10 bases, with 17 bases left between them. The CDR3 length is 15 residues. CDR1 is SEHNR and CDR2 is FQNEAQ in the germline V gene (reference sequence). Here the CDR3 DNA reads TGTGCCAGCAGCTTAGAACTAGATGCACTTCGGGAGCAGTTCTTC. Residues: CASSLELDALREQFF. Filled out from reference TRBV7-9 and TRBJ2-1, the complete variable domain reads DTGVSQNPRHKITKRGQNVTFRCDPISEHNRLYWYRQTLGQGPEFLTYFQNEAQLEKSRLLSDRFSAERPKGSFSTLEIQRTEQGDSAMYLCASSLELDALREQFFGPGTRLTVL.

The rearrangement links TRBV7-3 to TRBJ1-1, with TRBD1 identical over 7 bases. Per germline, CDR1 SGHTA and CDR2 FQGTGA. This CDR3 contains 17 residues. After removal of 5 bases from V and 0 bases from J, the junction contained 12 bases not matched to a gene. The CDR3 coding sequence is TGTGCCAGCAGCCCCAGGGGGTCAGGGCCTATGAACACTGAAGCTTTCTTT. Translating gives CASSPRGSGPMNTEAFF.

This chain connects TRBV4-1 to TRBJ2-3; D unresolved. Germline values: CDR1 MGHRA, CDR2 YSYEKL. The V end lost 0 bases, the J end lost 7 bases, and 8 bases lay between the germline ends. The CDR3 extends over 13 amino acids. In DNA, the CDR3 is TGCGCCAGCAGCCAAGATTGGGGTAATACGCAGTATTTT. Protein: CASSQDWGNTQYF.

V gene TRBV28 combines with J gene TRBJ2-1; the D gene is possibly TRBD2 (6 bases). Trimming cost V 2 bases and J 6 bases, with 17 bases left between them. The CDR3 consists of 16 residues. CDR1 MDHEN and CDR2 SYDVKM come from the germline V gene. DNA for the CDR3: TGTGCCAGCAGTTTAATAGTCCGGCTAGCGTTCAATGAGCAGTTCTTC. It translates to CASSLIVRLAFNEQFF.

The chain couples TRBV5-4 to TRBJ1-2; 8 bases agree with TRBD1. The CDR3 consists of 14 residues. The trim removed 6 bases at V and 7 bases at J, leaving 11 bases unmatched. In germline, CDR1 is SGHNT, CDR2 YYREEE (reference sequence). Here the CDR3 reads CASKTQGARGGYTF. The CDR3, as DNA: TGTGCCAGCAAGACGCAGGGGGCGCGAGGTGGCTACACCTTC.

The chain recombines TRBV6-1 with TRBJ2-1; TRBD2 is a possible D gene (6 bases). CDR1 and CDR2 from the germline V gene are MNHNS and SASEGT. V was pared by 6 bases and J by 3 bases, with 15 bases between. This CDR3 is built from 15 residues. The CDR3 DNA sequence: TGTGCCAGCAGCAGAGGAGGGCCGCACTACAATGAGCAGTTCTTC. Its protein product is CASSRGGPHYNEQFF.

This clone has only one observation. CDR3 sequence (DNA): TGTGCCAGCGGGGACGCATTAAATGAAAAACTGTTTTTT. Protein: CASGDALNEKLFF. The chain joins TRBV2 to TRBJ1-4; perhaps TRBD1 as D (5 bases). The CDR3 extends over 13 amino acids. Between the trimmed V and J ends, which lost 8 bases and 5 bases, there was a span of 12 bases. From germline, CDR1 is SNHLY and CDR2 FYNNEI.

The CDR3 is CASRTGLVGTEAFF. Written as DNA, the CDR3 is TGTGCCAGCAGAACCGGGCTGGTCGGCACTGAAGCTTTCTTT. This chain uses TRBV27 with TRBJ1-1; D not resolved. Trimming pared 6 bases from V and 4 bases from J, leaving 15 bases between. CDR1 MNHEY and CDR2 SMNVEV come from the germline V gene (reference sequence). The length of the CDR3 is 14 residues.

This sequence joins TRBV5-6 and TRBJ1-1, with D tentatively TRBD1 (6 bases). The CDR3 spans 16 residues. V was shortened by 0 bases and J by 4 bases, with 16 bases between the two germline ends. The germline V gene has CDR1 SGHDT and CDR2 YYEEEE. CDR3 loop: CASSLVLGGGGTEAFF. DNA of the CDR3: TGTGCCAGCAGCTTGGTACTTGGTGGAGGGGGCACTGAAGCTTTCTTT.

The gene calls are TRBV4-1 and TRBJ1-1; D gene ambiguous. Germline V gene lookup returns CDR1 MGHRA and CDR2 YSYEKL. The CDR3 is 15 amino acids. V gave up 4 bases and J gave up 5 bases, with 17 bases separating them. The CDR3 reads CASSRSDLFWTEAFF. CDR3 coding DNA: TGCGCCAGCAGCCGATCCGACCTGTTCTGGACTGAAGCTTTCTTT.

The chain has TRBV7-9 and TRBJ1-4, with TRBD1 matching 7 bases. This CDR3 comprises 14 residues. Germline CDR1 reads SEHNR; CDR2 reads FQNEAQ (reference sequence). V shed 6 bases and J 8 bases; nucleotides not matched to a gene: 9. In DNA, the CDR3 is TGTGCCAGCAGTTATACAGGGGATGGCGAAAAACTGTTTTTT. It codes for CASSYTGDGEKLFF.

The chain carries TRBV20-1 and TRBJ1-2; D is undetermined. Trimming took 3 bases from V and 5 from J, leaving 7 bases between them. The germline V gene has CDR1 DFQATT and CDR2 SNEGSKA (reference sequence). CDR3 length: 11 amino acids. This CDR3 reads CSARTGYGYTF. The DNA of the CDR3 is TGCAGTGCTAGGACGGGGTATGGCTACACCTTC.

This chain uses TRBV7-7 with TRBJ1-2; D gene unclear. V lost 5 bases to trimming and J lost 6 bases, with 22 bases between them. This CDR3 is 16 amino acids long. The germline V gene has CDR1 SSHAT and CDR2 FNYEAQ (reference sequence). The CDR3 bases are TGTGCCAGCAGCCCAAACCGGCGGGCGGACTTGGATGGCTACACCTTC. Translating gives CASSPNRRADLDGYTF. Full variable domain (rest looked up from reference TRBV7-7 and TRBJ1-2): GAGVSQSPRYKVTKRGQDVTLRCDPISSHATLYWYQQALGQGPEFLTYFNYEAQPDKSGLPSDRFSAERPEGSISTLTIQRTEQRDSAMYRCASSPNRRADLDGYTFGSGTRLTVV.

V and J are TRBV6-5 and TRBJ1-1, with D possibly being TRBD1 (5 bases). CDR3 size: 13 residues. Germline V gene sequence: CDR1 MNHEY, CDR2 SVGAGI. Trimming shortened V by 5 bases and J by 2 bases, and 9 bases separated the two germline ends. The CDR3: CASSERDNTEAFF. The CDR3 coding sequence is TGTGCCAGCAGTGAAAGGGACAACACTGAAGCTTTCTTT.

The chain uses TRBV7-9 and TRBJ2-5; 11 positions agree with TRBD2. The V and J ends lost 2 bases and 0 bases, in that order; junction bases with no gene match: 2. This CDR3 is built from 16 residues. The germline CDR1 and CDR2 sequences are SEHNR and FQNEAQ (reference sequence). CDR3 protein: CASSLSGLADQETQYF. CDR3 sequence (DNA): TGTGCCAGCAGCTTATCGGGACTAGCGGACCAAGAGACCCAGTACTTC.

A single count supports this clone. The chain carries TRBV4-1 and TRBJ2-1, with TRBD2 identical over 11 bases. Germline trimming cut 0 bases from V and 0 bases from J; bases unmatched to any gene: 4. The CDR3 runs 18 residues. Germline CDR1 and CDR2: MGHRA and YSYEKL. CDR3 in DNA: TGCGCCAGCAGCCAAGAAGGACTAGCGGGTAACTCCTACAATGAGCAGTTCTTC. Residues: CASSQEGLAGNSYNEQFF.

The V gene is TRBV27, the J gene TRBJ2-5; 8 nucleotides align to TRBD1. V was clipped by 5 bases and J by 2 bases; unmatched bases: 4. Germline loops: CDR1 MNHEY, CDR2 SMNVEV (reference sequence). CDR3 length equals 14 residues. CDR3 region: CASSPRTGQETQYF. The CDR3 DNA sequence: TGTGCCAGCAGTCCCCGGACAGGGCAAGAGACCCAGTACTTC.

This chain connects TRBV29-1 to TRBJ1-3, with D unclear. Germline CDR1 and CDR2: SQVTM and ANQGSEA. CDR3 length equals 13 residues. Between the trimmed V and J ends, which lost 1 base and 4 bases, there was a span of 8 bases. CDR3 loop: CSVEGTEGNTIYF. CDR3 bases: TGCAGCGTTGAAGGGACGGAAGGAAACACCATATATTTT.

The chain has TRBV4-1 and TRBJ2-3; 8 bases are shared with TRBD2. V was pared by 6 bases and J by 3 bases, with 8 bases of the junction left unmatched. CDR3 length: 15 residues. The germline gives CDR1 MGHRA, CDR2 YSYEKL. In DNA, the CDR3 is TGCGCCAGCAGGGAACTAGCGGAGCTAACAGATACGCAGTATTTT. It translates to CASRELAELTDTQYF.

This clone was seen more than once but under ten times. The chain couples TRBV5-4 to TRBJ2-7; 7 bases line up with TRBD1. The CDR3 covers 14 residues. Germline V gene lookup returns CDR1 SGHNT and CDR2 YYREEE (reference sequence). V shed 4 bases, J shed 2 bases, and the junction held 6 bases outside the gene matches. The CDR3 coding sequence is TGTGCCAGCAGCCCCGGGACAGCCACCTACGAGCAGTACTTC. Its translation is CASSPGTATYEQYF.

V and J are TRBV19 and TRBJ2-1; 8 bases match TRBD2. Germline loops: CDR1 LNHDA, CDR2 SQIVND (reference sequence). There are 13 residues in the CDR3. Unmatched junction bases numbered 2, after V lost 2 bases and J lost 8 bases. The CDR3 DNA reads as TGTGCCAGTAGTATACAACTAGCGGATGAGCAGTTCTTC. It codes for CASSIQLADEQFF. The entire variable domain, with the rest obtained from reference TRBV19 and TRBJ2-1, is as follows: DGGITQSPKYLFRKEGQNVTLSCEQNLNHDAMYWYRQDPGQGLRLIYYSQIVNDFQKGDIAEGYSVSREKKESFPLTVTSAQKNPTAFYLCASSIQLADEQFFGPGTRLTVL.

Only one count was recorded for this clone. The V call is TRBV11-2, the J call TRBJ2-3; D tentatively fits TRBD1 or TRBD2 (6 bases each). V was trimmed by 8 bases and J by 5 bases, leaving 8 bases between them. CDR1 SGHAT and CDR2 FQNNGV come from the germline V gene. The CDR3 contains 11 residues. The CDR3: CASGGGDTQYF. The DNA for the CDR3 is TGTGCCAGCGGAGGGGGAGATACGCAGTATTTT.

The chain carries TRBV27 and TRBJ1-1; the D gene is possibly TRBD1 (5 bases). The V gene's germline CDR1 is MNHEY and CDR2 SMNVEV (reference sequence). Between the trimmed V and J ends, which lost 4 bases and 1 base, there was a span of 10 bases. CDR3 length equals 14 residues. This chain's CDR3 is CASSWDGPNTEAFF. DNA of the CDR3: TGTGCCAGCAGTTGGGACGGACCGAACACTGAAGCTTTCTTT.

The CDR3: CASLTDQGDTQYF. The CDR3 nucleotides read TGCGCCAGCCTAACCGACCAGGGGGATACGCAGTATTTT. The chain joins TRBV10-2 to TRBJ2-3; weak D call: TRBD1 (6 bases). Trimming left V 8 bases short and J 6 bases short, with 15 bases between. Germline-derived CDR1 and CDR2 are WSHSY and SAAADI. This CDR3 spans 13 amino acids.

For the CDR3, the DNA is TGTGCCAGCAGCTGGGGACAGCATAATCAGCCCCAGCATTTT. This gives the protein CASSWGQHNQPQHF. This chain uses TRBV5-5 with TRBJ1-5; 7 bases align to TRBD1. Germline V CDR1 and CDR2: SGHKS, YYEKEE (reference sequence). The V gene end was trimmed by 3 bases and the J gene end by 4 bases; junction bases not matched to a gene: 4. This CDR3 comprises 14 residues.